Following are 25 T cell receptor beta chains from one sample sequenced in a study of neurological immune-mediated disorders. TCRdb called the 5' RACE reads again in MiXCR, with one record for every CDR3 protein. This table holds tens of thousands of distinct CDR3 sequences, more than 15% found once. The material sequenced was PBMCs. The receptor source for this set is a woman aged 35 to 49 in good health.

This clonotype was recorded many times. The CDR3 nucleotides are TGTGCCAGCAGCAGGGGGGGAGGGAACTCCAATGAGCAGTTCTTC. This translates into CASSRGGGNSNEQFF. The V and J genes are TRBV7-2 and TRBJ2-1, with TRBD2 as a possible D gene (7 bases). The CDR3 runs 15 residues. V was trimmed by 5 bases and J by 6 bases, leaving 17 bases between them. Germline lookup yields CDR1 SGHTA and CDR2 FQGNSA.

This clonotype was recorded many times. This chain connects TRBV4-3 to TRBJ1-4; D not certain. Germline V lookup: CDR1 LGHNA, CDR2 YSLEER. Trimming stripped 4 bases from V and 0 bases from J, with 12 bases between. The CDR3 is 16 residues long. The CDR3 nucleotides read TGCGCCAGCAGCCGCCAAGGAATGACAACTAATGAAAAACTGTTTTTT. Its protein product is CASSRQGMTTNEKLFF.

To note about this clonotype: This sequence may be a read error, since a much larger clone differs from it by one base. The DNA of the CDR3 is TGTGCCAGCAGCCAAACGCGACAGGGGTACGAGCAGTACTTC. Translated: CASSQTRQGYEQYF. The V call is TRBV3-1, the J call TRBJ2-7, with 8 nucleotides matching TRBD1. V shed 2 bases, J shed 4 bases, and the junction held 4 bases outside the gene matches. Looked up from germline, CDR1 is LGHDT and CDR2 is YNNKEL (reference sequence). This CDR3 spans 14 amino acids.

This clonotype was observed many times. This rearrangement joins TRBV4-3 to TRBJ1-6, with D hard to call. Germline CDR1 LGHNA, CDR2 YSLEER. The CDR3 runs 16 residues. Trimming took 1 base from V and 8 from J, leaving 15 bases between them. The CDR3 nucleotides are TGCGCCAGCAGCCAAGGTCAGTCGACTACCCATTCACCCCTCCACTTT. This gives the protein CASSQGQSTTHSPLHF.

This clonotype was picked up many times. The CDR3 sequence is CSAGRLARSYNEQFF. The CDR3 DNA reads TGCAGTGCCGGGAGACTAGCCCGCTCCTACAATGAGCAGTTCTTC. V gene TRBV20-1 combines with J gene TRBJ2-1; 7 bases fit TRBD2. The CDR3 length is 15 residues. V lost 6 bases, J lost 0 bases, and 8 bases stayed unmatched. Per the germline V gene, CDR1 is DFQATT and CDR2 is SNEGSKA (reference sequence).

This clonotype was seen many times. The chain has TRBV10-3 and TRBJ2-5, with D maybe TRBD1 (6 bases). V dropped 0 bases and J dropped 3 bases, with 11 bases sitting between them. This CDR3 is 15 amino acids long. The germline V gene encodes CDR1 ENHRY and CDR2 SYGVKD. The CDR3 is CAISESGAGKETQYF. DNA for the CDR3: TGTGCCATCAGTGAGTCGGGGGCAGGGAAAGAGACCCAGTACTTC.

This clonotype was seen ten or more times. The V call is TRBV12-3 or TRBV12-4, the J call TRBJ2-5; D is ambiguous. This CDR3 spans 11 amino acids. Trimming took off 2 bases at V and 6 bases at J, with 4 bases between the two ends. CDR3 nucleotide sequence: TGTGCCAGCAGTTTATTGCAGACCCAGTACTTC. It yields the protein CASSLLQTQYF.

This clonotype has ten or more counts. The gene calls are TRBV6-5 and TRBJ2-7; 10 bases fit TRBD1. The V and J ends lost 5 bases and 1 base, in that order; junction bases with no gene match: 5. The CDR3 is 15 residues long. The germline CDR1 and CDR2 sequences are MNHEY and SVGAGI. The CDR3 region has the DNA TGTGCCAGCAGTCGCCGGGACAGGGGTTCCTACGAGCAGTACTTC. This encodes CASSRRDRGSYEQYF.

Many counts were recorded for this clonotype. The junction does not match germline at one end; this may be a read error. The rearrangement uses TRBV18 and TRBJ2-7, with 9 bases lining up with TRBD1. The CDR3 spans 14 residues. Germline CDR1 is KGHSH and CDR2 is LQKENI. CDR3 sequence reads: CASSPRDRVSGYSF. The DNA for the CDR3 is TGTGCCAGCTCACCGCGGGACAGGGTTTCGGGTTATTCCTTC.

This clonotype was seen repeatedly, ten times or more. The chain couples TRBV7-2 to TRBJ1-2, with 7 bases matching TRBD1. The CDR3 length is 15 residues. The junction had 13 bases not matched to a gene; V was cut back by 6 bases and J by 6 bases. Germline CDR1 reads SGHTA; CDR2 reads FQGNSA. Here the CDR3 DNA reads TGTGCCAGCAGTTTATCCCGCAGACAGGGAAATGGCTACACCTTC. It translates to CASSLSRRQGNGYTF.

This clonotype was observed at least ten times. V usage is TRBV4-2 and J usage is TRBJ2-1, with D perhaps matching TRBD1 (5 bases). The length of the CDR3 is 16 residues. The V gene lost 3 bases and the J gene lost 2 bases, with 14 bases spanning the gap. Germline V gene data show CDR1 as LGHNA and CDR2 as YNFKEQ. CDR3 DNA: TGTGCCAGCAGCCAGGTTCGGCAGGGCGCCTACAATGAGCAGTTCTTC. It translates to CASSQVRQGAYNEQFF.

This clonotype has ten or more counts. The V and J genes are TRBV10-3 and TRBJ2-7, with TRBD2 as a possible D gene (6 bases). The CDR3 loop spans 13 amino acids. V lost 4 bases and J lost 2, with 9 bases in between. Germline lookup yields CDR1 ENHRY and CDR2 SYGVKD. The CDR3 coding sequence is TGTGCCATCAGTGGGGGGGAAGCCTACGAGCAGTACTTC. Residues: CAISGGEAYEQYF.

At least ten counts were recorded for this clonotype. The chain carries TRBV11-2 and TRBJ2-2; D not resolved. V was clipped by 0 bases and J by 6 bases, with 8 bases between them. Germline CDR1 SGHAT, CDR2 FQNNGV. The CDR3 is 14 residues long. In nucleotides, the CDR3 is TGTGCCAGCAGCTTAGATTGGACGGCCGGGGAGCTGTTTTTT. Translation: CASSLDWTAGELFF.

This clonotype was seen at least ten times. The rearrangement uses TRBV2 and TRBJ2-2, with 7 positions matching TRBD1. This CDR3 comprises 14 residues. V was clipped by 6 bases and J by 4 bases; unmatched bases: 5. Germline CDR1 SNHLY, CDR2 FYNNEI. The CDR3 DNA follows: TGTGCCAGCAGCCGAGGGACAGCCACCGGGGAGCTGTTTTTT. This encodes CASSRGTATGELFF.

Ten or more counts support this clonotype. This chain links TRBV18 with TRBJ1-2; D possibly corresponds to TRBD1 (5 bases). CDR1 and CDR2 (germline): KGHSH, LQKENI. CDR3 length equals 11 residues. V was clipped by 5 bases and J by 6 bases, with 7 bases between them. CDR3 in DNA: TGTGCCAGCTCAGGGGGAGATGGCTACACCTTC. As protein: CASSGGDGYTF.

Turning to this clonotype: Sequence at one end of the junction differs from germline and may be a read error. V and J are TRBV7-3 and TRBJ1-6; a weak D match, TRBD1 (5 bases). The germline V gene has CDR1 SGHTA and CDR2 FQGTGA. The CDR3 spans 13 residues. This CDR3 is CDSSAQDNSPLHF. CDR3 bases: TGTGACAGCAGCGCACAGGATAATTCACCCCTCCACTTT.

This clonotype appeared many times. The chain has TRBV5-1 and TRBJ2-1; the match to TRBD2 covers 14 bases. The germline CDR1 and CDR2 sequences are SGHRS and YFSETQ. The CDR3 is 15 amino acids. V shed 4 bases, J shed 7 bases, and the junction held 4 bases outside the gene matches. CDR3 bases: TGCGCCAGCAGCCCGGGGACTAGCGGGGGAAATGAGCAGTTCTTC. It encodes CASSPGTSGGNEQFF.

The V and J genes are TRBV20-1 and TRBJ2-1; D perhaps matches TRBD1 (5 bases). CDR3 length: 12 amino acids. Germline CDR1 is DFQATT and CDR2 is SNEGSKA (reference sequence). The germline V and J ends were trimmed by 4 bases and 4 bases, with 8 bases remaining between them. This CDR3 is CSANDRYNEQFF. DNA for the CDR3: TGCAGTGCTAACGACAGATACAATGAGCAGTTCTTC.

The chain recombines TRBV2 with TRBJ2-5, with D possibly being TRBD1 (5 bases). The CDR3 contains 12 residues. Looked up from germline, CDR1 is SNHLY and CDR2 is FYNNEI. The V and J ends lost 1 base and 8 bases respectively, with 8 bases between them. The CDR3 here is CASSEEGLTQYF. The CDR3 region has the DNA TGTGCCAGCAGTGAAGAGGGGCTTACCCAGTACTTC. Full variable domain (remainder filled in from reference TRBV2 and TRBJ2-5): EPEVTQTPSHQVTQMGQEVILRCVPISNHLYFYWYRQILGQKVEFLVSFYNNEISEKSEIFDDQFSVERPDGSNFTLKIRSTKLEDSAMYFCASSEEGLTQYFGPGTRLLVL.

This clonotype came up many times. This chain joins TRBV7-2 and TRBJ1-1, with a possible D match to TRBD1 (6 bases). V lost 5 bases and J 6 bases, leaving 13 bases between the germline ends. In germline, CDR1 is SGHTA, CDR2 FQGNSA. CDR3 length equals 13 residues. As DNA, the CDR3 is TGTGCCAGCAGCACTTCACAGGGCGCTGAAGCTTTCTTT. Amino acids: CASSTSQGAEAFF.

This clonotype has only one observation. This may stem from a read error, because a much larger clone lies one nucleotide away. The chain combines TRBV2 with TRBJ2-3, with 7 bases identical to TRBD2. The CDR3 sequence is 16 residues long. CDR1 is SNHLY and CDR2 is FYNNEI in the germline V gene. CDR3 DNA: TGTGCCAGCAGTGAATTTCAAGCGGGGCGCACAAATACGCAGTATTTT. This translates into CASSEFQAGRTNTQYF. The full variable domain, in which reference TRBV2 and TRBJ2-3 provide the parts outside the CDR3, is EPEVTQTPSHQVTQMGQEVILRCVPISNHLYFYWYRQILGQKVEFLVSFYNNEISEKSEIFDDQFSVERPDGSNFTLKIRSTKLEDSAMYFCASSEFQAGRTNTQYFGPGTRLTVL.

Concerning this clonotype: A read error is possible here, since a much larger clone lies one base away. Because it lacks the conserved phenylalanine or tryptophan at the end, this CDR3 is likely a read error. J is TRBJ1-1 and V is TRBV7-8, with 7 positions matching TRBD1. V gave up 5 bases and J gave up 0 bases; unmatched junction bases: 6. The CDR3 contains 15 residues. The V gene's germline CDR1 is SGHVS and CDR2 FQNEAQ. The DNA of the CDR3 is TGTGCCAGCAGCCCTAGGGGACAGATGAACACTGAAGCTTTCTTA. It yields the protein CASSPRGQMNTEAFL.

This clonotype has just a few counts. The genes are TRBV20-1 and TRBJ2-5; TRBD1 agrees at 10 bases. Per germline, CDR1 DFQATT and CDR2 SNEGSKA (reference sequence). Trimming took 3 bases from V and 3 from J; bases not matched to a gene: 7. The CDR3 sequence is 15 residues long. This chain's CDR3 is CSASPSGTGEETQYF. The CDR3 region has the DNA TGCAGTGCTAGCCCCTCCGGGACAGGGGAAGAGACCCAGTACTTC.

The table lists this clonotype with many counts. This sequence joins TRBV29-1 and TRBJ1-1; weak D call: TRBD1 (6 bases). Germline lookup yields CDR1 SQVTM and CDR2 ANQGSEA. The CDR3 sequence is 12 residues long. With 7 bases removed from V and 4 bases from J, the gap between germline ends came to 13 bases. This CDR3 is CSARTDSTEAFF. DNA for the CDR3: TGCAGCGCCAGGACAGACTCCACTGAAGCTTTCTTT.

This clonotype has ten or more counts. The chain carries TRBV6-5 and TRBJ2-3; a weak D match, TRBD2 (7 bases). Germline-derived CDR1 and CDR2 are MNHEY and SVGAGI. The CDR3 has 16 residues. Trimming removed 2 bases from V and 0 bases from J, with 12 bases in between. The CDR3 is CASSYDGGLSTDTQYF. The CDR3 region has the DNA TGTGCCAGCAGTTACGACGGGGGGCTCAGCACAGATACGCAGTATTTT.